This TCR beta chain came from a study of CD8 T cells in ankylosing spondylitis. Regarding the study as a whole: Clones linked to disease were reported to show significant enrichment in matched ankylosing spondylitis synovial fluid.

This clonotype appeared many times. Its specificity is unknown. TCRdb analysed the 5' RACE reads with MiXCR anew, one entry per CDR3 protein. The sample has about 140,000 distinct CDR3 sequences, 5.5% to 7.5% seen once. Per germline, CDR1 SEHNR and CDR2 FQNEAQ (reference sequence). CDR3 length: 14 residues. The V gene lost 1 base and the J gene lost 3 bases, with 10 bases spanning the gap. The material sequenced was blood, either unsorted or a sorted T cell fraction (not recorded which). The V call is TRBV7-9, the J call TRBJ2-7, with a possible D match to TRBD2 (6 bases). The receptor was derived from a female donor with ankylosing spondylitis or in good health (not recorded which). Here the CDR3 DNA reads TGTGCCAGCAGCTTAGGTGGGGGAGGCTACGAGCAGTACTTC. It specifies CASSLGGGGYEQYF.